The 32 T cell receptor beta chains in this list originate from one sample, sequenced in a study of CD8 T cells in ankylosing spondylitis. Study findings and constraints: Typical of ankylosing spondylitis blood, it appeared, was a TCR beta motif of several highly homologous variants.

These receptors have no known antigen. TCRdb re-analysed the 5' RACE reads in MiXCR, keeping a single row per CDR3 protein. The repertoire holds over 450,000 distinct CDR3 sequences, with over 9.5% as singletons. The sequenced material came from blood, either unsorted or a sorted T cell fraction (not recorded which). The receptors originated from a male donor with ankylosing spondylitis.

The V gene is TRBV18, the J gene TRBJ2-2; D is unresolved. The CDR3 extends over 16 amino acids. CDR1 is KGHSH, CDR2 LQKENI, per germline. V dropped 4 bases and J dropped 2 bases, with 14 bases sitting between them. DNA for the CDR3: TGTGCCAGCTCACGCGTAAGGCAGACAAACACCGGGGAGCTGTTTTTT. Protein: CASSRVRQTNTGELFF.

This clonotype appeared many times. V usage is TRBV9 and J usage is TRBJ1-6; TRBD1 agrees at 7 bases. CDR3 length: 16 residues. CDR1 and CDR2 (germline): SGDLS, YYNGEE. With V trimmed by 3 bases and J by 2 bases, 5 bases remained unmatched. CDR3 sequence: CASSGTGAPYNSPLHF. For the CDR3, the DNA is TGTGCCAGCAGCGGAACAGGGGCCCCCTATAATTCACCCCTCCACTTT.

J is TRBJ1-2 and V is TRBV28; 7 nucleotides match TRBD1. The CDR3 is 15 amino acids. Trimming removed 3 bases from V and 3 bases from J; junction bases left unmatched: 7. Per the germline V gene, CDR1 is MDHEN and CDR2 is SYDVKM. The CDR3 is CASSFLGQRYYGYTF. CDR3 nucleotides: TGTGCCAGCAGTTTCTTGGGACAGCGGTACTATGGCTACACCTTC.

This clonotype was found many times. The chain couples TRBV5-1 to TRBJ1-1, with a possible D match to TRBD1 (6 bases). The CDR3 is 15 residues long. Germline CDR1 SGHRS, CDR2 YFSETQ. Trimming removed 4 bases from V and 1 base from J, with 14 bases in between. The CDR3 loop reads CASSMETGENTEAFF. The CDR3 DNA is TGCGCCAGCAGCATGGAGACAGGAGAGAACACTGAAGCTTTCTTT. Using reference TRBV5-1 and TRBJ1-1 for the parts outside the CDR3, the full variable domain is KAGVTQTPRYLIKTRGQQVTLSCSPISGHRSVSWYQQTPGQGLQFLFEYFSETQRNKGNFPGRFSGRQFSNSRSEMNVSTLELGDSALYLCASSMETGENTEAFFGQGTRLTVV.

The V call is TRBV4-2, the J call TRBJ2-2, with a tentative D call TRBD1 (6 bases). Germline-derived CDR1 and CDR2 are LGHNA and YNFKEQ. Trimming took 0 bases from V and 5 from J, leaving 16 bases between them. This CDR3 spans 17 amino acids. The CDR3 region is CASSQDNQGSRTGELFF. CDR3 sequence (DNA): TGTGCCAGCAGCCAAGATAATCAGGGGTCCAGGACCGGGGAGCTGTTTTTT.

A few counts support this clonotype. This rearrangement joins TRBV5-5 to TRBJ2-3, with D perhaps TRBD1 (5 bases). From germline, CDR1 is SGHKS and CDR2 YYEKEE (reference sequence). This CDR3 has 16 residues. Between the trimmed V and J ends, which lost 3 bases and 2 bases, there was a span of 16 bases. The CDR3 reads CASSYLGRSHTDTQYF. CDR3 sequence (DNA): TGTGCCAGCAGCTACCTGGGGCGTTCACACACAGATACGCAGTATTTT.

The chain uses TRBV19 and TRBJ1-5, with D uncertain. V lost 1 base, J lost 4 bases, and 8 bases lay in between. Germline V gives CDR1 LNHDA, CDR2 SQIVND (reference sequence). The CDR3 spans 14 residues. Here the CDR3 reads CASSIGRTNQPQHF. Here the CDR3 DNA reads TGTGCCAGTAGTATAGGGCGGACGAATCAGCCCCAGCATTTT.

This clonotype has just a few counts. This sequence joins TRBV4-1 and TRBJ2-2, with D unclear. CDR3 length equals 12 residues. From germline, CDR1 is MGHRA and CDR2 YSYEKL. The V and J ends lost 1 base and 7 bases respectively, with 4 bases between them. CDR3 amino acids: CASSQVDGELFF. The CDR3 nucleotides read TGCGCCAGCAGCCAAGTCGACGGGGAGCTGTTTTTT.

This clonotype showed up many times. This rearrangement joins TRBV28 to TRBJ1-1, with D maybe TRBD1 (5 bases). CDR3 length: 15 residues. Trimming stripped 7 bases from V and 3 bases from J, with 18 bases between. Per germline, CDR1 MDHEN and CDR2 SYDVKM. The CDR3 reads CASIGGKFRYTEAFF. CDR3 DNA: TGTGCCAGCATTGGGGGGAAATTCAGATACACTGAAGCTTTCTTT.

This clonotype was observed at least ten times. The chain uses TRBV5-5 and TRBJ2-1; D possibly corresponds to TRBD2 (6 bases). V lost 4 bases and J lost 4, with 12 bases in between. The CDR3 length is 14 residues. From germline, CDR1 is SGHKS and CDR2 YYEKEE (reference sequence). CDR3 DNA sequence: TGTGCCAGCAGCGCTAGCGTTGCTTACAATGAGCAGTTCTTC. It specifies CASSASVAYNEQFF.

This clonotype was found a few times. This chain joins TRBV12-3 or TRBV12-4 and TRBJ1-5; 9 bases line up with TRBD1. V lost 5 bases, J lost 2 bases, and 4 bases stayed unmatched. The CDR3 sequence is 15 residues long. DNA for the CDR3: TGTGCCAGCAGTAGGACAGGGGTGCGCAATCAGCCCCAGCATTTT. The encoded protein is CASSRTGVRNQPQHF.

In this sample, this clonotype turned up a few times. The chain joins TRBV20-1 to TRBJ2-3; 9 bases match TRBD2. V gave up 5 bases and J gave up 1 base; unmatched junction bases: 4. CDR1 is DFQATT and CDR2 is SNEGSKA in the germline V gene (reference sequence). This CDR3 contains 14 residues. The CDR3 region is CSASSGIGTDTQYF. CDR3 nucleotide sequence: TGCAGTGCTTCTAGCGGGATAGGCACAGATACGCAGTATTTT.

Many counts were recorded for this clonotype. CDR3 sequence (DNA): TGCAGCGTTGTTAAAGGGGGCACTGAAGCTTTCTTT. This translates into CSVVKGGTEAFF. The chain carries TRBV29-1 and TRBJ1-1, with TRBD1 as a possible D gene (6 bases). Trimming removed 4 bases from V and 4 bases from J, with 10 bases in between. Per the germline V gene, CDR1 is SQVTM and CDR2 is ANQGSEA. This CDR3 is built from 12 residues.

The DNA of the CDR3 is TGCAGTGCTAGAAGGACTAGCGGGAGGAATGAGCAGTTCTTC. Its translation: CSARRTSGRNEQFF. The V gene is TRBV20-1, the J gene TRBJ2-1, with 14 bases aligning to TRBD2. Germline lookup yields CDR1 DFQATT and CDR2 SNEGSKA (reference sequence). The junction had 1 base not matched to a gene; V was cut back by 2 bases and J by 7 bases. The CDR3 contains 14 residues.

This clonotype was detected a few times. The chain carries TRBV7-8 and TRBJ2-2; 10 bases are a match to TRBD2. This CDR3 is built from 14 residues. J was trimmed by 4 bases and V by 10 bases; bases with no gene match: 6. From germline, CDR1 is SGHVS and CDR2 FQNEAQ. CDR3 coding DNA: TGTGCCACCCGGGCTAGCGGGGGCACCGGGGAGCTGTTTTTT. Its translation: CATRASGGTGELFF.

This clonotype came up a few times. As DNA, the CDR3 is TGCAGCGCCGGGACCCGCGGGAGCCACAATGAGCAGTTCTTC. Translating gives CSAGTRGSHNEQFF. This sequence joins TRBV29-1 and TRBJ2-1, with 7 bases lining up with TRBD2. The J segment lost 5 bases and the V segment lost 7 bases, leaving 11 bases of the junction unmatched. Germline V lookup: CDR1 SQVTM, CDR2 ANQGSEA. The CDR3 sequence is 14 residues long.

This clonotype was seen more than once but under ten times. The CDR3 protein is CATSDPGTGGERYTF. The DNA of the CDR3 is TGTGCCACCAGTGATCCCGGGACAGGAGGGGAACGCTACACCTTC. The rearrangement joins TRBV24-1 to TRBJ1-2; 8 bases align to TRBD1. V was clipped by 3 bases and J by 9 bases; unmatched bases: 11. In germline, CDR1 is KGHDR, CDR2 SFDVKD. The CDR3 has 15 amino acids.

This clonotype was seen ten or more times. The chain employs TRBV7-2 and TRBJ2-3; 10 positions agree with TRBD2. The CDR3 length is 15 residues. Germline CDR1 SGHTA, CDR2 FQGNSA. V trimming: 10 bases; J trimming: 2 bases; junction bases outside the gene matches: 9. CDR3 sequence (DNA): TGTGCCACCGGACTAGCGGTTCTTAACACAGATACGCAGTATTTT. Its translation: CATGLAVLNTDTQYF.

This clonotype came up a few times. The chain employs TRBV7-8 and TRBJ1-4, with 7 nucleotides matching TRBD1. V gave up 7 bases and J gave up 3 bases; unmatched junction bases: 5. The CDR3 runs to 14 residues. Per germline, CDR1 SGHVS and CDR2 FQNEAQ. The CDR3 region has the DNA TGTGCCAGCACCGACAGGGAGGCTAATGAAAAACTGTTTTTT. Its translation is CASTDREANEKLFF.

This clonotype appeared a few times. The chain couples TRBV12-3 or TRBV12-4 to TRBJ1-6, with D unresolved. The germline V and J ends were trimmed by 5 bases and 13 bases, with 15 bases remaining between them. CDR3 length equals 13 residues. CDR3 nucleotides: TGTGCCAGCAGTCCGAATCCCGAGGCTCCCCTCCACTTT. Translated: CASSPNPEAPLHF.

This chain uses TRBV12-3 or TRBV12-4 with TRBJ2-5; TRBD2 matches 10 bases. V shed 7 bases, J shed 5 bases, and the junction held 10 bases outside the gene matches. CDR3 length equals 15 residues. Here the CDR3 reads CASTKVLAGVETQYF. The CDR3 nucleotides are TGTGCCAGCACCAAAGTTCTAGCGGGAGTGGAGACCCAGTACTTC.

The chain couples TRBV21-1 to TRBJ2-7. TRBV21-1 is classified as a pseudogene. The CDR3 is made up of 13 amino acids. CDR3 sequence reads: CASSGTQRDEQYV. The CDR3 nucleotides read TGTGCCAGCAGCGGAACGCAACGGGACGAGCAGTACGTC.

This sequence joins TRBV20-1 and TRBJ2-7; D gene uncertain. This CDR3 is built from 12 residues. Germline-derived CDR1 and CDR2 are DFQATT and SNEGSKA (reference sequence). Deletions cut 7 bases from V and 1 base from J, with 11 bases between. The CDR3 sequence: CSGLPMSYEQYF. The CDR3 DNA reads as TGCAGTGGACTCCCCATGTCCTACGAGCAGTACTTC.

This clonotype occurred many times. The chain recombines TRBV5-1 with TRBJ2-1; the D gene is possibly TRBD1 (6 bases). With 0 bases removed from V and 7 bases from J, the gap between germline ends came to 14 bases. Per germline, CDR1 SGHRS and CDR2 YFSETQ. The CDR3 has 15 amino acids. CDR3 protein: CASSLAGTQLNEQFF. CDR3 nucleotide sequence: TGCGCCAGCAGCTTGGCCGGGACACAATTGAATGAGCAGTTCTTC.

This clonotype has a count of ten or more. One junction end disagrees with the germline gene, perhaps due to a read error. The chain combines TRBV29-1 with TRBJ2-1, with 11 bases identical to TRBD2. Germline V CDR1 and CDR2: SQVTM, ANQGSEA. The CDR3 length is 12 residues. CDR3 protein: CSVEELAGVFLF. Here the CDR3 DNA reads TGCAGCGTTGAAGAACTAGCGGGAGTCTTTCTCTTC.

The genes are TRBV12-3 or TRBV12-4 and TRBJ2-6; D is unclear. V lost 4 bases, J lost 7 bases, and 5 bases lay in between. The CDR3 is 12 residues long. Here the CDR3 DNA reads TGTGCCAGCAGTTCCTCCGCCAACGTCCTGACTTTC. Residues: CASSSSANVLTF.

This clonotype was observed a handful of times. The rearrangement joins TRBV20-1 to TRBJ2-1; D is perhaps TRBD2 (5 bases). The CDR3 has 13 amino acids. Germline V CDR1 and CDR2: DFQATT, SNEGSKA (reference sequence). Trimming cost V 0 bases and J 3 bases, with 6 bases left between them. DNA of the CDR3: TGCAGTGCTAGAGATGGAGGCTACAATGAGCAGTTCTTC. Protein product: CSARDGGYNEQFF.

This clonotype was counted a few times. The chain employs TRBV27 and TRBJ1-1; D not certain. V was clipped by 4 bases and J by 5 bases, with 14 bases between them. Germline CDR1 is MNHEY and CDR2 is SMNVEV (reference sequence). The CDR3 contains 14 residues. The DNA of the CDR3 is TGTGCCAGCAGTTCGGCAAAGAGACCTACTGAAGCTTTCTTT. Its translation: CASSSAKRPTEAFF.

This clonotype was recorded many times. The CDR3 sequence: CATRTSGRNYEQYF. The CDR3, as DNA: TGTGCCACCCGTACTAGCGGGAGAAACTACGAGCAGTACTTC. The chain links TRBV15 to TRBJ2-7; 11 nucleotides agree with TRBD2. From germline, CDR1 is LNHNV and CDR2 YYDKDF (reference sequence). V shed 8 bases, J shed 3 bases, and the junction held 6 bases outside the gene matches. This CDR3 is built from 14 residues.

The CDR3 bases are TGTGCCAGCAGCTGGGGTGGAATGAACACTGAAGCTTTCTTT. Translated: CASSWGGMNTEAFF. J is TRBJ1-1 and V is TRBV11-3; no reliable D call. Trimming pared 4 bases from V and 0 bases from J, leaving 9 bases between. There are 14 residues in the CDR3. CDR1 is SGHNT and CDR2 is YENEEA in the germline V gene.

In its sample, this clonotype was seen many times. The chain recombines TRBV2 with TRBJ2-1; D is possibly TRBD2 (6 bases). Trimming removed 8 bases from V and 10 bases from J, with 18 bases in between. Germline V gives CDR1 SNHLY, CDR2 FYNNEI. This CDR3 has 13 residues. The CDR3 sequence is CASSGGREREQFF. The CDR3 DNA follows: TGTGCCAGCTCCGGAGGGCGGGAAAGGGAGCAGTTCTTC.

The V gene is TRBV20-1, the J gene TRBJ2-1, with 7 bases that match TRBD1. Germline CDR1 is DFQATT and CDR2 is SNEGSKA (reference sequence). The CDR3 is 15 residues long. Unmatched junction bases numbered 9, after V lost 3 bases and J lost 4 bases. In DNA form, the CDR3 reads TGCAGTGCTAGTCGGTCGAACAGGGGTTACAATGAGCAGTTCTTC. Translated, it gives CSASRSNRGYNEQFF.